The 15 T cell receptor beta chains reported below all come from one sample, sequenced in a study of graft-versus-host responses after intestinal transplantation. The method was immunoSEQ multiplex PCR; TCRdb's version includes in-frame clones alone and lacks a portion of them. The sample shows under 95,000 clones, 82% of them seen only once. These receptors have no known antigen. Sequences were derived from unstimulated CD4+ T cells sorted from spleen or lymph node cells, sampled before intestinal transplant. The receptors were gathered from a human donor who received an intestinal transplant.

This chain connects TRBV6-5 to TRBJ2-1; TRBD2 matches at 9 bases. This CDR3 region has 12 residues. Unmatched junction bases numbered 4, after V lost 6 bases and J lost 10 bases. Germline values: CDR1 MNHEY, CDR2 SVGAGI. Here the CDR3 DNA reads TGTGCCAGCAGGCGGGAGGGTGGGGAGCAGTTCTTC. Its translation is CASRREGGEQFF.

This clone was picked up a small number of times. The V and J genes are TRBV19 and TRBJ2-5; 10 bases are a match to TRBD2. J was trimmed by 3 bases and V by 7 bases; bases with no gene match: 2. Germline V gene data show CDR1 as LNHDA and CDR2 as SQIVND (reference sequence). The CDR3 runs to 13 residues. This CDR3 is CASMLAGEETQYF. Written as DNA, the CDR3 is TGTGCCAGTATGCTAGCGGGGGAAGAGACCCAGTACTTC.

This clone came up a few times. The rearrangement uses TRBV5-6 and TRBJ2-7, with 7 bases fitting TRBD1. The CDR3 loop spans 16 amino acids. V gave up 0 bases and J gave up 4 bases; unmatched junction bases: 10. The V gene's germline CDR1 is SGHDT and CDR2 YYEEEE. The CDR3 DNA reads TGTGCCAGCAGCTTGGATAGACAGGGCCGTCCATACGAGCAGTACTTC. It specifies CASSLDRQGRPYEQYF.

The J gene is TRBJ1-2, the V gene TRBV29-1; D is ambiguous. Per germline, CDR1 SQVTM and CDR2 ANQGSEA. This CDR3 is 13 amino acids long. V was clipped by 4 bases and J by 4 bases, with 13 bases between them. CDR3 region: CSVGETAGYGYTF. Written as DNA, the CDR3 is TGCAGCGTTGGAGAAACAGCAGGCTATGGCTACACCTTC.

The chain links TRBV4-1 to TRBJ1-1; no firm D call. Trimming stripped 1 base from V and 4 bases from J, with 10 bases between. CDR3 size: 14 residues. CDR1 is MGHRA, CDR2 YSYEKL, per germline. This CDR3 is CASSQVTGGTEAFF. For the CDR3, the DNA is TGCGCCAGCAGCCAAGTTACGGGAGGCACTGAAGCTTTCTTT.

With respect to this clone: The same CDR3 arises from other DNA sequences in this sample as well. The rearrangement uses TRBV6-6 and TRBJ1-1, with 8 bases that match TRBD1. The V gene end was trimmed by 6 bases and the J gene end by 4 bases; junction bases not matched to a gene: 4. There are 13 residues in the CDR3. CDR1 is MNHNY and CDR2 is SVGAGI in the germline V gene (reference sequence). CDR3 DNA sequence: TGTGCCAGCAGCCAACAGGGGGGCACTGAAGCTTTCTTT. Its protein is CASSQQGGTEAFF.

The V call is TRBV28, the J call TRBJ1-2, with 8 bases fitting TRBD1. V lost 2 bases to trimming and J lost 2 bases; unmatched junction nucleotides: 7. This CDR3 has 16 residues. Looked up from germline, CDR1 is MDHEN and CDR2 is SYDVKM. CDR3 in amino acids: CASSLILAGGNYGYTF. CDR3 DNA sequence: TGTGCCAGCAGTTTAATTCTGGCAGGGGGCAACTATGGCTACACCTTC.

The CDR3 is CAWSEYRDTEAFF. Here the CDR3 DNA reads TGTGCCTGGAGTGAATACAGGGACACTGAAGCTTTCTTT. The chain is built from TRBV30 and TRBJ1-1, with a weak D call TRBD1 (6 bases). V gave up 1 base and J gave up 3 bases, with 9 bases separating them. The CDR3 extends over 13 amino acids. Germline assignment: CDR1 GTSNPN and CDR2 SVGIG (reference sequence).

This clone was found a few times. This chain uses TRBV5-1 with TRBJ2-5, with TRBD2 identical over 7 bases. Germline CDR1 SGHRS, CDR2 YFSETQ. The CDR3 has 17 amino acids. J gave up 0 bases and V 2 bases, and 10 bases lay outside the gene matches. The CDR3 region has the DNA TGCGCCAGCAGCTTCGCGGGGAGCGGGGCGTACCAAGAGACCCAGTACTTC. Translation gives CASSFAGSGAYQETQYF. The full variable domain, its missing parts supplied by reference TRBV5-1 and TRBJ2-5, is KAGVTQTPRYLIKTRGQQVTLSCSPISGHRSVSWYQQTPGQGLQFLFEYFSETQRNKGNFPGRFSGRQFSNSRSEMNVSTLELGDSALYLCASSFAGSGAYQETQYFGPGTRLLVL.

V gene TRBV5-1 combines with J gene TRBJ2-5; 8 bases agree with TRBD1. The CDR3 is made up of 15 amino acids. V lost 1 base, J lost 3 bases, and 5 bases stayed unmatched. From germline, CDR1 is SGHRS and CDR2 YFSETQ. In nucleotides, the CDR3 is TGCGCCAGCAGCTTGCGCCCACAGGGGGAAGAGACCCAGTACTTC. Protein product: CASSLRPQGEETQYF.

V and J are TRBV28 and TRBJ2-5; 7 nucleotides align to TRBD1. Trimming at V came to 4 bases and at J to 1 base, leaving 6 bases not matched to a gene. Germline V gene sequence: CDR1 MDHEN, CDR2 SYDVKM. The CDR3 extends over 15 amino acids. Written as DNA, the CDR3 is TGTGCCAGCAGTTCCTCGACAGGGTTCCAAGAGACCCAGTACTTC. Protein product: CASSSSTGFQETQYF.

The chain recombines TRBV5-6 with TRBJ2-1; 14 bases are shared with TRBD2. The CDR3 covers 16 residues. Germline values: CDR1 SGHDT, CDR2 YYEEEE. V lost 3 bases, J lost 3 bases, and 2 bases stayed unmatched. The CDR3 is CASSWGLAGDYNEQFF. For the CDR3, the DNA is TGTGCCAGCAGCTGGGGACTAGCGGGAGACTACAATGAGCAGTTCTTC. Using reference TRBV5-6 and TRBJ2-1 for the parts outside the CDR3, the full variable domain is DAGVTQSPTHLIKTRGQQVTLRCSPKSGHDTVSWYQQALGQGPQFIFQYYEEEERQRGNFPDRFSGHQFPNYSSELNVNALLLGDSALYLCASSWGLAGDYNEQFFGPGTRLTVL.

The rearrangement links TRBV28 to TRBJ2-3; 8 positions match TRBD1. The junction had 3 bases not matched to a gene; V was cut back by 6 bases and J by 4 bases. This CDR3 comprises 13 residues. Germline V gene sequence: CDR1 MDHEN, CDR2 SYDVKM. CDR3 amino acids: CASRKQGADTQYF. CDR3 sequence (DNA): TGTGCCAGCAGGAAACAGGGGGCAGATACGCAGTATTTT. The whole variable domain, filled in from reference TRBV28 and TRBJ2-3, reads DVKVTQSSRYLVKRTGEKVFLECVQDMDHENMFWYRQDPGLGLRLIYFSYDVKMKEKGDIPEGYSVSREKKERFSLILESASTNQTSMYLCASRKQGADTQYFGPGTRLTVL.

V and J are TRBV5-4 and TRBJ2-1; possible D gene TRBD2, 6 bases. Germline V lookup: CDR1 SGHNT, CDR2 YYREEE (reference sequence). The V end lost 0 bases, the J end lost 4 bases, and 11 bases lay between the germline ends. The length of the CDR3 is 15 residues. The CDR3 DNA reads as TGTGCCAGCAGCTTGGAACGGGAGTTTTACAATGAGCAGTTCTTC. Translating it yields CASSLEREFYNEQFF.

The DNA for the CDR3 is TGTGCCAGTAGTACTGCACCGTTCCGGGACAGGAATTCACCCCTCCACTTT. Translation gives CASSTAPFRDRNSPLHF. The chain is built from TRBV19 and TRBJ1-6; 8 nucleotides align to TRBD1. V shed 4 bases, J shed 7 bases, and the junction held 12 bases outside the gene matches. The CDR3 spans 17 residues. The V gene's germline CDR1 is LNHDA and CDR2 SQIVND (reference sequence).